A single T cell receptor beta chain is shown here with its context. Its specificity is not known. This sample is part of a study of shared clonotypes between healthy human individuals. As originally analysed: Quality scores were absent from the junction-only immunoSEQ sequences, so filtering differed. Here immunoSEQ multiplex PCR was the method, and the copy in TCRdb shows in-frame clones only, minus some. D and trimming were read from the DNA, whereas the V and J calls and clone size are those reported in that table. Among a few million clones, 85% to 95% were seen once, and the ten largest hold over 0.12%. The V and J ends lost 3 bases and 8 bases, in that order; junction bases with no gene match: 4. Germline CDR1 and CDR2: SGDLS and YYNGEE. This CDR3 has 13 residues. The study, taken as a whole, reports: Naive CD4 clonotypes overlapped across a few donors at about 5.3%. Memory subsets generally showed lower estimated richness than naive subsets. Apart from blood, nothing was sampled; tissue repertoires likely differ.

The sequenced sample was naive CD4+ T cells sorted from blood. The sample's subset: CD45RA+ positively selected. The chain couples TRBV9 to TRBJ1-4, with TRBD1 identical over 7 bases. The sequence derives from a man aged 18 to 29 in good health. The chain's CDR3 is CASSAGQEEKLFF. CDR3 DNA: TGTGCCAGCAGCGCCGGACAGGAGGAAAAACTGTTTTTT.